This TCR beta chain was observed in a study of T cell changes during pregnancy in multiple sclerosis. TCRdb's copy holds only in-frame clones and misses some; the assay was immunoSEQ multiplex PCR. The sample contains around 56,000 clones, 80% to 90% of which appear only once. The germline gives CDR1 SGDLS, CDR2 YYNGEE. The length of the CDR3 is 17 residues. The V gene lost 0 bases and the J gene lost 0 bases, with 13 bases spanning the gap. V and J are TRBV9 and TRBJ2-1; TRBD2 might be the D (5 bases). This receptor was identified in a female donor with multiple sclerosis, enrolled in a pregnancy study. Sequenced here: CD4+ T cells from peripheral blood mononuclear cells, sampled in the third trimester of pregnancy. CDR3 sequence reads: CASSVDRGASSYNEQFF. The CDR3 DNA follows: TGTGCCAGCAGCGTAGATCGGGGAGCGAGCTCCTACAATGAGCAGTTCTTC.